A selection of T cell receptor beta chains follows, all from one sample in a study of identical twins. TCRdb reprocessed the 5' RACE reads via MiXCR and lists one record per CDR3 protein. The sample shows hundreds of thousands of distinct CDR3 sequences, approximately 7% of them seen only once. The data were also submitted as part of a second study, on yellow fever vaccine responses in identical twins.

Sample: memory (CD45RO+) T cells sorted from blood. These receptors originate from a woman between 18 and 29 years old in good health. The conserved cysteine and the conserved F or W are not part of the CDR3 here. Fields, in order: V gene, J gene, clone size, CDR3 protein. The listing skips clone size in some rows; elsewhere it reads once, few, many or a size class.

v_call: TRBV20-1; j_call: TRBJ2-7; clone_size: few; cdr3_aa: SARLRDYEQY
v_call: TRBV7-9; j_call: TRBJ2-7; clone_size: many; cdr3_aa: ASSPESKAYEQY
v_call: TRBV7-6; j_call: TRBJ1-6; clone_size: few; cdr3_aa: ASSSRPKSDRYWTAVH
v_call: TRBV29-1; j_call: TRBJ2-1; clone_size: -; cdr3_aa: SVGGTAYNEQF
v_call: TRBV7-2; j_call: TRBJ2-7; clone_size: many; cdr3_aa: ASSLIASNYEQY
v_call: TRBV6-2/TRBV6-3; j_call: TRBJ2-3; clone_size: many; cdr3_aa: ASSYGVVGSTDTQY
v_call: TRBV7-2; j_call: TRBJ2-7; clone_size: many; cdr3_aa: ASSSPHGGQGEQY
v_call: TRBV6-1; j_call: TRBJ1-1; clone_size: many; cdr3_aa: ASSRQGGNTEAF
v_call: TRBV3-1; j_call: TRBJ2-1; clone_size: few; cdr3_aa: ASSQDGVNEQF
v_call: TRBV12-3/TRBV12-4; j_call: TRBJ1-3; clone_size: many; cdr3_aa: ASSLSYTIY
v_call: TRBV4-1; j_call: TRBJ1-2; clone_size: -; cdr3_aa: ASSQWDRRGYGYT
v_call: TRBV5-1; j_call: TRBJ1-1; clone_size: -; cdr3_aa: ASSLGGTPTEAF
v_call: TRBV4-2; j_call: TRBJ2-5; clone_size: few; cdr3_aa: ASSQDGGVTKTQY
v_call: TRBV3-1; j_call: TRBJ2-1; clone_size: -; cdr3_aa: ASSQEGQGDNEQF
v_call: TRBV5-6; j_call: TRBJ2-2; clone_size: -; cdr3_aa: ASSFETGGTGELF
v_call: TRBV11-3; j_call: TRBJ1-1; clone_size: -; cdr3_aa: ASSLLPGGDTEAF
v_call: TRBV10-3; j_call: TRBJ1-1; clone_size: many; cdr3_aa: AISEPTSEAF
v_call: TRBV5-1; j_call: TRBJ2-2; clone_size: many; cdr3_aa: ASSLAAGDTGELF
v_call: TRBV7-8; j_call: TRBJ1-6; clone_size: -; cdr3_aa: ASSFNSYNSPLH
v_call: TRBV12-3/TRBV12-4; j_call: TRBJ2-2; clone_size: -; cdr3_aa: ASSRQGALNTGELF
v_call: TRBV5-1; j_call: TRBJ2-1; clone_size: many; cdr3_aa: AKCTGIDEQF
v_call: TRBV27; j_call: TRBJ1-2; clone_size: -; cdr3_aa: ASSSDSKGYT
v_call: TRBV20-1; j_call: TRBJ2-1; clone_size: -; cdr3_aa: SARSGGGEPYNEQF
v_call: TRBV28; j_call: TRBJ1-2; clone_size: few; cdr3_aa: ASSSRSPGSGYT
v_call: TRBV6-1; j_call: TRBJ1-2; clone_size: few; cdr3_aa: ASSEGGGWGYT
v_call: TRBV5-6; j_call: TRBJ2-1; clone_size: few; cdr3_aa: ASSSRTVTATRRVNEQF
v_call: TRBV3-1; j_call: TRBJ1-4; clone_size: -; cdr3_aa: ASSQPGTGAEKLF
v_call: TRBV6-6; j_call: TRBJ2-5; clone_size: few; cdr3_aa: ASRTRQEETQY
v_call: TRBV20-1; j_call: TRBJ2-1; clone_size: few; cdr3_aa: SARVVAGKYNEQF
v_call: TRBV4-1; j_call: TRBJ1-1; clone_size: many; cdr3_aa: ASSQESRGEAF
v_call: TRBV2; j_call: TRBJ1-2; clone_size: -; cdr3_aa: ASSERSGYT
v_call: TRBV7-9; j_call: TRBJ2-4; clone_size: few; cdr3_aa: ASSRRQGGKNIQY
v_call: TRBV5-6; j_call: TRBJ2-7; clone_size: many; cdr3_aa: ASREEGVSYEQY
v_call: TRBV7-8; j_call: TRBJ1-4; clone_size: many; cdr3_aa: ASSRGTDEKLF
v_call: TRBV12-3/TRBV12-4; j_call: TRBJ1-1; clone_size: many; cdr3_aa: ASSSGGQGITEAF
v_call: TRBV19; j_call: TRBJ1-2; clone_size: few; cdr3_aa: ASSRSLLDNYGYT
v_call: TRBV20-1; j_call: TRBJ2-3; clone_size: -; cdr3_aa: SARRDNTDTQY
v_call: TRBV12-3/TRBV12-4; j_call: TRBJ2-2; clone_size: -; cdr3_aa: ASRGYSTGELF
v_call: TRBV10-3; j_call: TRBJ2-5; clone_size: many; cdr3_aa: AIGTSGQETQY
v_call: TRBV7-3; j_call: TRBJ2-3; clone_size: few; cdr3_aa: ASSAGTKGDTQY
v_call: TRBV6-2/TRBV6-3; j_call: TRBJ2-5; clone_size: few; cdr3_aa: ASRTAKVTTGEETQY
v_call: TRBV7-9; j_call: TRBJ2-1; clone_size: -; cdr3_aa: ASSLRQGEAEQF